The T cell receptor (beta chain) under discussion was sequenced for a study of blood T cell repertoires in COVID-19. Background on the study: COVID-19 samples collected from the United States, Italy and Spain covered acute and convalescent phases.

Sequencing was performed with immunoSEQ multiplex PCR; in TCRdb, only in-frame clones are kept and a portion is missing. The repertoire consists of 63,000 or so clones, with just under 90% occurring once and the leading ten covering about 1.3%. In this sample, this clone turned up a few times. CDR3 length: 14 amino acids. V was cut by 5 bases and J by 4 bases, with 12 bases left in between. Germline lookup yields CDR1 LNHDA and CDR2 SQIVND (reference sequence). This clonotype originated in a man aged 60-69 years with acute or convalescent COVID-19. V gene TRBV19 combines with J gene TRBJ1-5, with D possibly matching TRBD1 (5 bases). What was sequenced was peripheral blood. The CDR3 is CASSWGGWNQPQHF. DNA for the CDR3: TGTGCCAGTAGTTGGGGGGGTTGGAATCAGCCCCAGCATTTT.